The present T cell receptor (beta chain) was sequenced within a study of Graves' ophthalmopathy and Graves' hyperthyroidism. Broader study findings: A majority of expanded thyroid clonotypes exceeding 0.001 frequency were likewise present in blood.

This clonotype was observed many times. Antigen unknown. J lost 8 bases, V lost 5 bases, and 6 bases had no gene match. The CDR3 has 13 amino acids. In germline, CDR1 is SGHVS, CDR2 FQNEAQ. Aged 18 to 65, the patients with hyperthyroidism had under 2 months' duration and were newly diagnosed. None of the included patients had other autoimmune diseases, uncontrolled infections, pregnancy or lactation, as these led to exclusion. Thyroid ultrasound, orbital computed tomography, TRAb, serum thyroxine and clinical symptoms formed the basis of diagnosis. Transcripts of RNA were the source for amplifying TCR beta CDR3 regions. HTBI-primed RT-PCR formed the first round, and a multiplex PCR formed the second. TCRdb re-derived calls from the multiplex PCR reads in MiXCR, one entry per CDR3 protein. The data contain around 520,000 distinct CDR3 sequences, 39% of them singletons.

Sample: peripheral blood or thyroid tissue (not recorded which). The chain carries TRBV7-8 and TRBJ1-2, with 9 bases fitting TRBD1. This receptor was taken from an adult man with Graves' hyperthyroidism. The CDR3 DNA is TGTGCCAGCAGCCTAAGGACAGGGGAAGGCTACACCTTC. It specifies CASSLRTGEGYTF.